A selection of T cell receptor beta chains follows, all from one sample in a study of blood T cell repertoires in COVID-19. Assay: immunoSEQ multiplex PCR; the TCRdb copy retains only in-frame clones and omits some. Of 250,000 or so clones listed, about nine tenths are singletons. Material for sequencing was peripheral blood. These receptors originate from a man in his forties with active or convalescent COVID-19. Both conserved end residues are part of each CDR3. The order of the fields is J gene, V gene, CDR3 length, clone size, D gene, CDR3 protein, CDR3 DNA. D genes are given only for firm matches. Clone size, where shown, is once, few, many, or a class for clones that have expanded.

j_gene: TRBJ1-3
v_gene: TRBV5-1
len: 13
abundance: once
d_gene: TRBD1
CDR3aa: CASSLGQGNTIYF
CDR3nt: TGCGCCAGCAGCCTGGGACAGGGTAACACCATATATTTT

j_gene: TRBJ1-2
v_gene: TRBV5-8
len: 14
abundance: .
d_gene: .
CDR3aa: CASSPAGLNYGYTF
CDR3nt: TGTGCCAGCAGCCCCGCAGGGCTCAACTATGGCTACACCTTC

j_gene: TRBJ2-4
v_gene: TRBV28
len: 14
abundance: .
d_gene: TRBD1
CDR3aa: CASSLGQGGNIQYF
CDR3nt: TGTGCCAGCAGTTTGGGACAGGGGGGGAACATTCAGTACTTC

j_gene: TRBJ2-3
v_gene: TRBV2
len: 14
abundance: .
d_gene: TRBD2
CDR3aa: CASSRGGGGDTQYF
CDR3nt: TGTGCCAGCAGCCGGGGGGGCGGTGGGGATACGCAGTATTTT

j_gene: TRBJ2-1
v_gene: TRBV18
len: 16
abundance: .
d_gene: .
CDR3aa: CASSLNLGTNANEQFF
CDR3nt: TGTGCCAGCTCACTAAACCTTGGGACAAACGCTAATGAGCAGTTCTTC

j_gene: TRBJ1-5
v_gene: TRBV7-2
len: 14
abundance: .
d_gene: .
CDR3aa: CASSARGGNQPQHF
CDR3nt: TGTGCCAGCAGTGCTCGCGGGGGCAATCAGCCCCAGCATTTT

j_gene: TRBJ2-2
v_gene: TRBV24-1
len: 15
abundance: .
d_gene: .
CDR3aa: CATSAVAVRTGELFF
CDR3nt: TGTGCCACCAGTGCCGTGGCGGTCCGCACCGGGGAGCTGTTTTTT

j_gene: TRBJ2-6
v_gene: TRBV27
len: 15
abundance: once
d_gene: .
CDR3aa: CASSRSSTGANVLTF
CDR3nt: TGTGCCAGCAGCCGGAGCAGTACTGGGGCCAACGTCCTGACTTTC

j_gene: TRBJ2-6
v_gene: TRBV24-1
len: 16
abundance: .
d_gene: TRBD2
CDR3aa: CATSDWDYSGANVLTF
CDR3nt: TGTGCCACCAGTGATTGGGACTACTCTGGGGCCAACGTCCTGACTTTC

j_gene: TRBJ1-1
v_gene: TRBV3-1/TRBV3-2
len: 21
abundance: .
d_gene: .
CDR3aa: CASSQETDFHGQLSTMGEAFF
CDR3nt: TGTGCCAGCAGCCAAGAGACCGACTTTCACGGACAGCTCTCGACGATGGGTGAAGCTTTCTTT

j_gene: TRBJ1-4
v_gene: TRBV30
len: 15
abundance: .
d_gene: .
CDR3aa: CAWSGGLVPNEKLFF
CDR3nt: TGTGCCTGGAGTGGGGGGCTCGTACCTAATGAAAAACTGTTTTTT

j_gene: TRBJ2-7
v_gene: TRBV3-1/TRBV3-2
len: 13
abundance: few
d_gene: .
CDR3aa: CASSNQGLYEQYF
CDR3nt: TGTGCCAGCAGCAATCAGGGGTTGTACGAGCAGTACTTC

j_gene: TRBJ1-1
v_gene: TRBV11-3
len: 15
abundance: .
d_gene: TRBD1
CDR3aa: CASSVRDRGEAEAFF
CDR3nt: TGTGCCAGCAGCGTCCGGGACAGGGGTGAGGCTGAAGCTTTCTTT

j_gene: TRBJ2-1
v_gene: TRBV29-1
len: 15
abundance: .
d_gene: TRBD1
CDR3aa: CSVAEPGTGDNEQFF
CDR3nt: TGCAGCGTTGCCGAACCCGGGACAGGCGACAATGAGCAGTTCTTC

j_gene: TRBJ2-7
v_gene: TRBV5-1
len: 14
abundance: .
d_gene: .
CDR3aa: CASPPARVSYEQYF
CDR3nt: TGCGCCAGCCCCCCGGCCCGGGTGTCCTACGAGCAGTACTTC

j_gene: TRBJ1-6
v_gene: TRBV6-6
len: 14
abundance: few
d_gene: .
CDR3aa: CASSYGQRNSPLHF
CDR3nt: TGTGCCAGCAGTTACGGGCAGAGAAATTCACCCCTCCACTTT

j_gene: TRBJ1-5
v_gene: TRBV2
len: 12
abundance: .
d_gene: .
CDR3aa: CASGQGRQPQHF
CDR3nt: TGTGCCAGCGGGCAGGGGCGGCAGCCCCAGCATTTT

j_gene: TRBJ1-2
v_gene: TRBV24-1
len: 15
abundance: .
d_gene: TRBD1
CDR3aa: CATSEDRGGLYGYTF
CDR3nt: TGTGCCACCAGTGAGGACAGGGGCGGGCTCTATGGCTACACCTTC

j_gene: TRBJ1-1
v_gene: TRBV4-1
len: 16
abundance: once
d_gene: .
CDR3aa: CASSQGNRVDDTEAFF
CDR3nt: TGCGCCAGCAGCCAAGGGAACAGGGTGGATGACACTGAAGCTTTCTTT

j_gene: TRBJ1-2
v_gene: TRBV5-1
len: 15
abundance: .
d_gene: TRBD1
CDR3aa: CASSSTLTGTYGYTF
CDR3nt: TGCGCCAGCAGCTCCACCCTGACAGGGACCTATGGCTACACCTTC

j_gene: TRBJ2-3
v_gene: TRBV9
len: 15
abundance: .
d_gene: TRBD2
CDR3aa: CASSVGGGATDTQYF
CDR3nt: TGTGCCAGCAGTGTGGGCGGGGGGGCCACAGATACGCAGTATTTT

j_gene: TRBJ2-7
v_gene: TRBV7-9
len: 13
abundance: .
d_gene: .
CDR3aa: CASSIARVGEQYF
CDR3nt: TGTGCCAGCAGCATCGCCAGGGTTGGCGAGCAGTACTTC

j_gene: TRBJ2-5
v_gene: TRBV4-1
len: 13
abundance: .
d_gene: .
CDR3aa: CASSQRGGETQYF
CDR3nt: TGCGCCAGCAGCCAAAGGGGGGGAGAGACCCAGTACTTC

j_gene: TRBJ2-1
v_gene: TRBV14
len: 15
abundance: .
d_gene: TRBD2
CDR3aa: CASSPLAGGTHEQFF
CDR3nt: TGTGCCAGCAGCCCACTAGCGGGAGGGACCCATGAGCAGTTCTTC

j_gene: TRBJ1-3
v_gene: TRBV10-3
len: 20
abundance: .
d_gene: TRBD1
CDR3aa: CAISESGTQGATGSGNTIYF
CDR3nt: TGTGCCATCAGTGAGTCGGGGACCCAGGGGGCAACGGGCTCTGGAAACACCATATATTTT

j_gene: TRBJ1-1
v_gene: TRBV9
len: 11
abundance: .
d_gene: .
CDR3aa: CASSAQGEAFF
CDR3nt: TGTGCCAGCAGCGCCCAGGGGGAAGCTTTCTTT

j_gene: TRBJ2-3
v_gene: TRBV6-4
len: 19
abundance: .
d_gene: TRBD2
CDR3aa: CASSLGLAGDSGGTDTQYF
CDR3nt: TGTGCCAGCAGCCTCGGACTAGCGGGAGACTCTGGGGGCACAGATACGCAGTATTTT

j_gene: TRBJ1-5
v_gene: TRBV10-2
len: 13
abundance: .
d_gene: .
CDR3aa: CASTRRSNQPQHF
CDR3nt: TGCGCCAGCACCCGGCGGAGCAATCAGCCCCAGCATTTT

j_gene: TRBJ2-5
v_gene: TRBV6-6
len: 17
abundance: .
d_gene: .
CDR3aa: CASSPTAERTVQETQYF
CDR3nt: TGTGCCAGCAGTCCCACAGCTGAAAGGACAGTCCAAGAGACCCAGTACTTC

j_gene: TRBJ1-2
v_gene: TRBV5-6
len: 17
abundance: .
d_gene: .
CDR3aa: CASSPAGGVRANYGYTF
CDR3nt: TGTGCCAGCAGCCCAGCGGGGGGGGTCCGAGCTAACTATGGCTACACCTTC

j_gene: TRBJ2-2
v_gene: TRBV28
len: 16
abundance: .
d_gene: TRBD2
CDR3aa: CASSVSGAGGPGELFF
CDR3nt: TGTGCCAGCAGTGTCAGCGGAGCGGGGGGGCCCGGGGAGCTGTTTTTT

j_gene: TRBJ2-6
v_gene: TRBV7-3
len: 16
abundance: .
d_gene: TRBD1
CDR3aa: CASSLNRGSGANVLTF
CDR3nt: TGTGCCAGCAGCTTAAACAGGGGGTCTGGGGCCAACGTCCTGACTTTC

j_gene: TRBJ2-1
v_gene: TRBV5-1
len: 15
abundance: .
d_gene: TRBD2
CDR3aa: CASTPIAGADNEQFF
CDR3nt: TGCGCCAGCACCCCAATAGCGGGAGCAGACAATGAGCAGTTCTTC

j_gene: TRBJ1-6
v_gene: TRBV27
len: 14
abundance: once
d_gene: TRBD1
CDR3aa: CASSRQGINSPLHF
CDR3nt: TGTGCCAGCAGTCGACAGGGGATTAATTCACCCCTCCACTTT

j_gene: TRBJ2-7
v_gene: TRBV3-1/TRBV3-2
len: 16
abundance: .
d_gene: TRBD2
CDR3aa: CASSPAGRGGNYEQYF
CDR3nt: TGTGCCAGCAGCCCAGCGGGCCGGGGGGGCAACTACGAGCAGTACTTC

j_gene: TRBJ2-2
v_gene: TRBV7-3
len: 17
abundance: .
d_gene: TRBD1
CDR3aa: CASSLRTGKGAGGELFF
CDR3nt: TGTGCCAGCAGCTTACGGACAGGGAAGGGGGCGGGCGGGGAGCTGTTTTTT

j_gene: TRBJ1-5
v_gene: TRBV7-9
len: 14
abundance: .
d_gene: .
CDR3aa: CASSSQQGNQPQHF
CDR3nt: TGTGCCAGCAGCTCCCAACAGGGAAATCAGCCCCAGCATTTT

j_gene: TRBJ2-6
v_gene: TRBV5-1
len: 17
abundance: .
d_gene: TRBD2
CDR3aa: CASSLTSGGAGANVLTF
CDR3nt: TGCGCCAGCAGCTTGACTAGCGGGGGGGCTGGGGCCAACGTCCTGACTTTC

j_gene: TRBJ2-7
v_gene: TRBV10-3
len: 13
abundance: .
d_gene: TRBD1
CDR3aa: CAISGTGDHEQYF
CDR3nt: TGTGCCATCAGCGGGACAGGGGACCACGAGCAGTACTTC

j_gene: TRBJ1-5
v_gene: TRBV28
len: 15
abundance: once
d_gene: .
CDR3aa: CASSPETVSNQPQHF
CDR3nt: TGTGCCAGCAGTCCTGAGACAGTAAGCAATCAGCCCCAGCATTTT

j_gene: TRBJ1-4
v_gene: TRBV3-1/TRBV3-2
len: 16
abundance: .
d_gene: TRBD1
CDR3aa: CASSQELTGGWEKLFF
CDR3nt: TGTGCCAGCAGCCAAGAACTAACAGGGGGCTGGGAAAAACTGTTTTTT

j_gene: TRBJ1-1
v_gene: TRBV7-6
len: 14
abundance: .
d_gene: TRBD1
CDR3aa: CASSPRWTGEEAFF
CDR3nt: TGTGCCAGCAGCCCGCGTTGGACAGGGGAAGAAGCTTTCTTT

j_gene: TRBJ1-2
v_gene: TRBV4-1
len: 14
abundance: .
d_gene: .
CDR3aa: CASSQPSPAQGYTF
CDR3nt: TGCGCCAGCAGCCAACCTAGTCCCGCTCAAGGCTACACCTTC

j_gene: TRBJ2-3
v_gene: TRBV24-1
len: 14
abundance: .
d_gene: .
CDR3aa: CATGGDQSTDTQYF
CDR3nt: TGTGCCACCGGCGGGGACCAAAGCACAGATACGCAGTATTTT

j_gene: TRBJ2-1
v_gene: TRBV9
len: 16
abundance: .
d_gene: TRBD2
CDR3aa: CASSVVGTSGNNEQFF
CDR3nt: TGTGCCAGCAGCGTAGTGGGGACTAGCGGGAACAATGAGCAGTTCTTC

j_gene: TRBJ2-1
v_gene: TRBV7-3
len: 17
abundance: .
d_gene: TRBD2
CDR3aa: CASSLRSGLAGAGEQFF
CDR3nt: TGTGCCAGCAGCTTAAGGTCGGGACTAGCGGGAGCCGGTGAGCAGTTCTTC

j_gene: TRBJ1-1
v_gene: TRBV12-5
len: 19
abundance: .
d_gene: TRBD1
CDR3aa: CASGSKSRTGKNMNTEAFF
CDR3nt: TGTGCTAGTGGTTCAAAATCCAGGACAGGGAAGAACATGAACACTGAAGCTTTCTTT

j_gene: TRBJ2-1
v_gene: TRBV6-6
len: 13
abundance: .
d_gene: .
CDR3aa: CASKQGPYNEQFF
CDR3nt: TGTGCCAGCAAGCAGGGGCCCTACAATGAGCAGTTCTTC

j_gene: TRBJ1-6
v_gene: TRBV13
len: 14
abundance: .
d_gene: .
CDR3aa: CASSSGRGNSPLHF
CDR3nt: TGTGCCAGCAGCTCAGGGCGGGGTAATTCACCCCTCCACTTT

j_gene: TRBJ2-3
v_gene: TRBV4-1
len: 16
abundance: .
d_gene: .
CDR3aa: CASSQPLSGLSDTQYF
CDR3nt: TGCGCCAGCAGCCAACCCCTGTCGGGACTTTCAGATACGCAGTATTTT

j_gene: TRBJ1-6
v_gene: TRBV7-2
len: 16
abundance: .
d_gene: TRBD1
CDR3aa: CASSLAGQGNNSPLHF
CDR3nt: TGTGCCAGCAGCTTGGCGGGACAGGGGAATAATTCACCCCTCCACTTT

j_gene: TRBJ1-1
v_gene: TRBV6-5
len: 12
abundance: .
d_gene: TRBD1
CDR3aa: CASSLTGDEAFF
CDR3nt: TGTGCCAGCAGCCTTACAGGGGATGAAGCTTTCTTT

j_gene: TRBJ1-6
v_gene: TRBV9
len: 15
abundance: .
d_gene: .
CDR3aa: CASSLKEGAVSPLHF
CDR3nt: TGTGCCAGCAGCCTTAAGGAAGGCGCGGTTTCACCCCTCCACTTT

j_gene: TRBJ1-1
v_gene: TRBV2
len: 14
abundance: .
d_gene: .
CDR3aa: CASSNTGLDTEAFF
CDR3nt: TGTGCCAGCAGTAACACAGGGCTGGACACTGAAGCTTTCTTT

j_gene: TRBJ1-2
v_gene: TRBV5-1
len: 15
abundance: .
d_gene: TRBD1
CDR3aa: CASSLIETGVYGYTF
CDR3nt: TGCGCCAGCAGCTTGATTGAGACAGGGGTCTATGGCTACACCTTC

j_gene: TRBJ2-7
v_gene: TRBV6-5
len: 16
abundance: few
d_gene: TRBD2
CDR3aa: CASSSEREGHVYEQYF
CDR3nt: TGTGCCAGCAGTTCAGAGCGGGAGGGCCATGTTTACGAGCAGTACTTC

j_gene: TRBJ2-3
v_gene: TRBV27
len: 13
abundance: .
d_gene: TRBD2
CDR3aa: CASRGLASDTQYF
CDR3nt: TGTGCCAGCAGGGGACTAGCGTCAGATACGCAGTATTTT

j_gene: TRBJ2-5
v_gene: TRBV7-3
len: 15
abundance: .
d_gene: .
CDR3aa: CASSSYRGWQETQYF
CDR3nt: TGTGCCAGCAGCTCCTACCGGGGGTGGCAAGAGACCCAGTACTTC

j_gene: TRBJ1-2
v_gene: TRBV29-1
len: 17
abundance: .
d_gene: TRBD1
CDR3aa: CSGAGLGTGQGALDYTF
CDR3nt: TGCAGCGGTGCGGGACTTGGGACGGGACAGGGGGCCCTTGACTACACCTTC

j_gene: TRBJ2-5
v_gene: TRBV25-1
len: 15
abundance: .
d_gene: TRBD1
CDR3aa: CASSEWTGAAETQYF
CDR3nt: TGTGCCAGCAGTGAATGGACAGGGGCGGCGGAGACCCAGTACTTC